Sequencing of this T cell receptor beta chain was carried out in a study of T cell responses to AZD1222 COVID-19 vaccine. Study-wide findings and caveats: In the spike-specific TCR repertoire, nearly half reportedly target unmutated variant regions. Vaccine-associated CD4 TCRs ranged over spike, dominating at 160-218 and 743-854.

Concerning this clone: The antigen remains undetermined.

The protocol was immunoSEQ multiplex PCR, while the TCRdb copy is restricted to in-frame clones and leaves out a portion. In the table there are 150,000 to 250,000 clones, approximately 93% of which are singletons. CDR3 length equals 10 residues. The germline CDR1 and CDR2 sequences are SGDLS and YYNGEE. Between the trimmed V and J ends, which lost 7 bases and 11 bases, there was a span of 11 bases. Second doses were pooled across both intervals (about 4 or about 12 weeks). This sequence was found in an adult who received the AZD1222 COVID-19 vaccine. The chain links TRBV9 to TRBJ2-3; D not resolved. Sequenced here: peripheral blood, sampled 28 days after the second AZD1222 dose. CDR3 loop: CASGPQGQYF. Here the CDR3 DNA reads TGTGCCAGCGGACCGCAAGGGCAGTATTTT.